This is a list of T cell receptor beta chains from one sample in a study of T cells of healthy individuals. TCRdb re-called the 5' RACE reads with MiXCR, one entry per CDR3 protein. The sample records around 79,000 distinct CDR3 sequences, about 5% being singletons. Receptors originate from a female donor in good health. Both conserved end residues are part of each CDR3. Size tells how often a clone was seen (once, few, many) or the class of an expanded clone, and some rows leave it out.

CDR3 protein: CAWSVARPYGYTF; J gene: TRBJ1-2; V gene: TRBV30; clone size: few
CDR3 protein: CSVEAGTGVYEQYF; J gene: TRBJ2-7; V gene: TRBV29-1; clone size: many
CDR3 protein: CASSSDGYQPQHF; J gene: TRBJ1-5; V gene: TRBV7-2; clone size: NA
CDR3 protein: CASRKDRGPWETQYF; J gene: TRBJ2-5; V gene: TRBV28; clone size: many
CDR3 protein: CASSLRGAHNEQFF; J gene: TRBJ2-1; V gene: TRBV3-1; clone size: NA
CDR3 protein: CASSLAHTVPNEKLFF; J gene: TRBJ1-4; V gene: TRBV7-2; clone size: many
CDR3 protein: CASRPGGGQGSYGYTF; J gene: TRBJ1-2; V gene: TRBV11-2; clone size: NA
CDR3 protein: CSARGRGTGVFVDQPQHF; J gene: TRBJ1-5; V gene: TRBV20-1; clone size: many
CDR3 protein: CASSLGRGTTKYEQYF; J gene: TRBJ2-7; V gene: TRBV6-5; clone size: many
CDR3 protein: CASSYSRAATNEKLFF; J gene: TRBJ1-4; V gene: TRBV6-5; clone size: few
CDR3 protein: CSVEEDPLYGYTF; J gene: TRBJ1-2; V gene: TRBV29-1; clone size: many
CDR3 protein: CASSRTAGNTIYF; J gene: TRBJ1-3; V gene: TRBV14; clone size: many
CDR3 protein: CASSWSSTIGADTQYF; J gene: TRBJ2-3; V gene: TRBV7-8; clone size: many
CDR3 protein: CASSGDGVNQPQHF; J gene: TRBJ1-5; V gene: TRBV2; clone size: many
CDR3 protein: CASSYLAVQETQYF; J gene: TRBJ2-5; V gene: TRBV6-2/TRBV6-3; clone size: many
CDR3 protein: CAIRPTSGASSTDTQYF; J gene: TRBJ2-3; V gene: TRBV10-3; clone size: many
CDR3 protein: CASSYSARLLSPEDYGYTF; J gene: TRBJ1-2; V gene: TRBV6-2/TRBV6-3; clone size: many
CDR3 protein: CASSQGQGRFSYEQYF; J gene: TRBJ2-7; V gene: TRBV4-3; clone size: few
CDR3 protein: CASSARGPGNTIYF; J gene: TRBJ1-3; V gene: TRBV12-3/TRBV12-4; clone size: many
CDR3 protein: CASSQAPGTANVLTF; J gene: TRBJ2-6; V gene: TRBV14; clone size: NA
CDR3 protein: CASSLGAPYEQYF; J gene: TRBJ2-7; V gene: TRBV7-9; clone size: many
CDR3 protein: CASSSKRSNEQFF; J gene: TRBJ2-1; V gene: TRBV7-8; clone size: many
CDR3 protein: CASRTPTVYEQYF; J gene: TRBJ2-7; V gene: TRBV28; clone size: NA
CDR3 protein: CASSLGGRISYNEQFF; J gene: TRBJ2-1; V gene: TRBV7-9; clone size: NA
CDR3 protein: CAIRRENEQFF; J gene: TRBJ2-1; V gene: TRBV10-3; clone size: many
CDR3 protein: CASSLSGVGEQYF; J gene: TRBJ2-7; V gene: TRBV2; clone size: medium-sized